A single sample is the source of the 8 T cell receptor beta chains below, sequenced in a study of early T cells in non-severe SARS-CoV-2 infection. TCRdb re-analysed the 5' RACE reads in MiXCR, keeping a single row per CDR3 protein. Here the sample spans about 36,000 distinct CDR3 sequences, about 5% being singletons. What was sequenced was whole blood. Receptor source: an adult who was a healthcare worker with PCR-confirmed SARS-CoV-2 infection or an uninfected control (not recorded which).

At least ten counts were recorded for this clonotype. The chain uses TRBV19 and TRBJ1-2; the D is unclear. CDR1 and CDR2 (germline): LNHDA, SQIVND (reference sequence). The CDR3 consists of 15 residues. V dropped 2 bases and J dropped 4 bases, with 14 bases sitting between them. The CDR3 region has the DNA TGTGCCAGTAGTATACCAACACGGGGTACCTATGGCTACACCTTC. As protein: CASSIPTRGTYGYTF. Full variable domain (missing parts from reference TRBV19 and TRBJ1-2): DGGITQSPKYLFRKEGQNVTLSCEQNLNHDAMYWYRQDPGQGLRLIYYSQIVNDFQKGDIAEGYSVSREKKESFPLTVTSAQKNPTAFYLCASSIPTRGTYGYTFGSGTRLTVV.

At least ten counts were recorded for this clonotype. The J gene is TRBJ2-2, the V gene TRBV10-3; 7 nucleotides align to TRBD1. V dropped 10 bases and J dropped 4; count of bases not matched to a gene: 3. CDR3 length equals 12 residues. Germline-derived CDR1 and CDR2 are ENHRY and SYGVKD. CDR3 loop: CATTGSTGELFF. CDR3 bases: TGTGCCACGACAGGGAGCACCGGGGAGCTGTTTTTT.

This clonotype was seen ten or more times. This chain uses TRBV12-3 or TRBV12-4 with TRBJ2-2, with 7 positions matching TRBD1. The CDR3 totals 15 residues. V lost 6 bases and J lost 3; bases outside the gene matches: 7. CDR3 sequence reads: CASSLWTGYTGELFF. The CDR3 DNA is TGTGCCAGCAGCCTCTGGACAGGCTACACCGGGGAGCTGTTTTTT.

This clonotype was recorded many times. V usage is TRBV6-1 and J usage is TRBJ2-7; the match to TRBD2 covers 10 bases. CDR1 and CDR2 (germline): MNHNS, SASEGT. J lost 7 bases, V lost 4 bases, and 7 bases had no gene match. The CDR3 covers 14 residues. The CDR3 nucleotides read TGTGCCAGCAGTGCCCAGCGGGAGGGGAGGGAGCAGTACTTC. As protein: CASSAQREGREQYF.

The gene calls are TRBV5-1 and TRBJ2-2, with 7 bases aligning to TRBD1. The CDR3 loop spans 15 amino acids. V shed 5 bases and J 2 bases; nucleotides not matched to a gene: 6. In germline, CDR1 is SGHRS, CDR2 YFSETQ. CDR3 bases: TGCGCCAGCAGGCCGGGACAGATTAACACCGGGGAGCTGTTTTTT. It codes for CASRPGQINTGELFF.

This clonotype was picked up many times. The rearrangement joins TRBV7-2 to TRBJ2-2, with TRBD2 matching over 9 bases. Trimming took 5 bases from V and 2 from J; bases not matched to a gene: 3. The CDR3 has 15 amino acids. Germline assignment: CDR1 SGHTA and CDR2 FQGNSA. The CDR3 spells CASSLSGGNTGELFF. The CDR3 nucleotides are TGTGCCAGCAGCCTTAGCGGGGGTAACACCGGGGAGCTGTTTTTT.

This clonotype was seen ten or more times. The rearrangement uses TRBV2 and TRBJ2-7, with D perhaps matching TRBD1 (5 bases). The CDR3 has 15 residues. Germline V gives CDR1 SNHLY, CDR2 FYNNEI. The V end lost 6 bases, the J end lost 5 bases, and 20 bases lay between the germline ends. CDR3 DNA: TGTGCCAGCAGAGCCACTGACAGAATCACTAACGAGCAGTACTTC. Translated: CASRATDRITNEQYF.

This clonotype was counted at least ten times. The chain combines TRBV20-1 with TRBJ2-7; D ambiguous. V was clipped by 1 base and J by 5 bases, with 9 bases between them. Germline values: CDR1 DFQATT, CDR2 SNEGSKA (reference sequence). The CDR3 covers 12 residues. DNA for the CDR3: TGCAGTGCTAGAGTGGGATGGAACGAGCAGTACTTC. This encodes CSARVGWNEQYF.